This is a list of T cell receptor beta chains from one sample in a study of cytomegalovirus exposure and HLA in healthy donors. Generated by immunoSEQ multiplex PCR, the TCRdb table keeps only in-frame clones and is missing some. The sample shows 200,000 to 250,000 clones, 60% to 85% of them seen only once. The material sequenced was PBMCs. The receptors were gathered from a man in his forties in good health and CMV-seronegative. Each CDR3 is given with its conserved first and last residue. The D gene is left open where the match is weak. Clone size is shown for a subset of rows, as once, few, many or a class of expanded clone.

V: TRBV27
size: NA
D: NA
J: TRBJ1-3
CDR3: CASSLQGNPGNTIYF
DNA: TGTGCCAGCAGTCTACAGGGAAATCCTGGAAACACCATATATTTT

V: TRBV19
size: NA
D: NA
J: TRBJ1-1
CDR3: CASNHGMNTEAFF
DNA: TGTGCCAGTAACCACGGGATGAACACTGAAGCTTTCTTT

V: TRBV6-5
size: few
D: TRBD1
J: TRBJ2-7
CDR3: CASSYGQGGGEQYF
DNA: TGTGCCAGCAGTTACGGACAGGGGGGAGGCGAGCAGTACTTC

V: TRBV5-1
size: NA
D: NA
J: TRBJ1-2
CDR3: CASSSKARASGYGYTF
DNA: TGCGCCAGCAGCTCGAAGGCAAGGGCTTCGGGGTATGGCTACACCTTC

V: TRBV5-4
size: NA
D: TRBD1
J: TRBJ2-7
CDR3: CASSSGQGGYEQYF
DNA: TGTGCCAGCAGCTCGGGACAGGGTGGGTACGAGCAGTACTTC

V: TRBV5-1
size: NA
D: NA
J: TRBJ1-1
CDR3: CASSFSQRPAEAFF
DNA: TGCGCCAGCAGCTTCTCCCAGCGACCCGCTGAAGCTTTCTTT

V: TRBV10-3
size: NA
D: TRBD1
J: TRBJ2-5
CDR3: CAISSGTGGMETQYF
DNA: TGTGCCATCAGCTCCGGGACAGGGGGCATGGAGACCCAGTACTTC

V: TRBV4-3
size: NA
D: TRBD1
J: TRBJ2-2
CDR3: CASSTDRGPPGELFF
DNA: TGCGCCAGCAGCACGGACAGGGGTCCCCCCGGGGAGCTGTTTTTT

V: TRBV9
size: NA
D: TRBD2
J: TRBJ2-1
CDR3: CASSVGFLAGDSYNEQFF
DNA: TGTGCCAGCAGCGTAGGTTTCCTAGCGGGAGACTCCTACAATGAGCAGTTCTTC

V: TRBV27
size: few
D: NA
J: TRBJ1-4
CDR3: CASCSDYPGEELFF
DNA: TGTGCCAGCTGTTCAGATTACCCCGGCGAGGAACTGTTTTTT

V: TRBV4-1
size: NA
D: TRBD2
J: TRBJ2-4
CDR3: CASRIRERGDRKNIQYF
DNA: TGCGCCAGCAGAATCCGGGAGCGGGGGGACCGAAAAAACATTCAGTACTTC

V: TRBV5-1
size: NA
D: NA
J: TRBJ1-2
CDR3: CASSTAGQPGYGYTF
DNA: TGCGCCAGCAGCACAGCCGGACAGCCTGGCTATGGCTACACCTTC

V: TRBV19
size: NA
D: TRBD1
J: TRBJ1-2
CDR3: CASKGTVYGYTF
DNA: TGTGCCAGTAAGGGGACAGTCTATGGCTACACCTTC

V: TRBV2
size: NA
D: TRBD2
J: TRBJ2-2
CDR3: CASSVRTSPGELFF
DNA: TGTGCCAGCAGTGTAAGGACTAGTCCCGGGGAGCTGTTTTTT

V: TRBV5-1
size: NA
D: NA
J: TRBJ2-6
CDR3: CASNPGHTFSGANVLTF
DNA: TGCGCCAGCAACCCGGGACACACATTCTCTGGGGCCAACGTCCTGACTTTC

V: TRBV5-1
size: NA
D: TRBD1
J: TRBJ1-4
CDR3: CASRTQGASEKLFF
DNA: TGCGCCAGCAGGACACAGGGGGCGAGTGAAAAACTGTTTTTT

V: TRBV7-2
size: NA
D: TRBD1
J: TRBJ1-2
CDR3: CASSSRQGAPYGYTF
DNA: TGTGCCAGCAGCTCCAGACAGGGGGCGCCGTATGGCTACACCTTC

V: TRBV5-1
size: NA
D: TRBD2
J: TRBJ2-7
CDR3: CASSLQRIAGSYEQYF
DNA: TGCGCCAGCAGCTTGCAGAGGATAGCGGGGTCCTACGAGCAGTACTTC

V: TRBV6-6
size: few
D: NA
J: TRBJ1-1
CDR3: CASSPPRGGSTEAFF
DNA: TGTGCCAGCAGTCCACCGAGGGGAGGTAGCACTGAAGCTTTCTTT

V: TRBV28
size: few
D: NA
J: TRBJ1-2
CDR3: CASSLREGLYGYTF
DNA: TGTGCCAGCAGTTTGCGGGAGGGCCTCTATGGCTACACCTTC

V: TRBV7-9
size: NA
D: TRBD2
J: TRBJ2-1
CDR3: CASSLPATSGADEQFF
DNA: TGTGCCAGCAGCCTCCCCGCGACTAGCGGGGCCGATGAGCAGTTCTTC

V: TRBV5-4
size: NA
D: TRBD2
J: TRBJ2-5
CDR3: CASSLGTSGHQETQYF
DNA: TGTGCCAGCAGCCTCGGGACTAGCGGGCACCAAGAGACCCAGTACTTC

V: TRBV15
size: NA
D: NA
J: TRBJ1-2
CDR3: CATSRPGPGNYGYTF
DNA: TGTGCCACCAGCAGACCGGGCCCAGGGAACTATGGCTACACCTTC

V: TRBV2
size: NA
D: TRBD1
J: TRBJ1-1
CDR3: CASREGQGRTEAFF
DNA: TGTGCCAGCAGGGAGGGACAGGGCCGGACTGAAGCTTTCTTT

V: TRBV12-5
size: NA
D: NA
J: TRBJ1-1
CDR3: CASGLVGGSNTEAFF
DNA: TGTGCTAGTGGTTTGGTCGGAGGGTCGAACACTGAAGCTTTCTTT

V: TRBV7-3
size: few
D: TRBD1
J: TRBJ2-5
CDR3: CASSQQGPETQYF
DNA: TGTGCCAGCAGCCAACAGGGGCCAGAGACCCAGTACTTC

V: TRBV7-6
size: NA
D: TRBD1
J: TRBJ2-7
CDR3: CASSPPGQAYEQYF
DNA: TGTGCCAGCAGCCCACCGGGACAGGCCTACGAGCAGTACTTC

V: TRBV10-1
size: NA
D: TRBD1
J: TRBJ1-2
CDR3: CATMFGTDYGYTF
DNA: TGCGCCACCATGTTCGGGACAGATTATGGCTACACCTTC

V: TRBV7-9
size: NA
D: TRBD1
J: TRBJ2-7
CDR3: CASSFPDRDAVYEQYF
DNA: TGTGCCAGCAGCTTCCCCGACAGGGATGCCGTCTACGAGCAGTACTTC

V: TRBV27
size: few
D: TRBD2
J: TRBJ2-3
CDR3: CASSFSGGGADTQYF
DNA: TGTGCCAGCAGTTTTAGCGGGGGTGGCGCAGATACGCAGTATTTT

V: TRBV4-1
size: NA
D: TRBD2
J: TRBJ2-2
CDR3: CASSLFSGRAPGELFF
DNA: TGCGCCAGCAGCCTATTTAGCGGGAGGGCCCCCGGGGAGCTGTTTTTT

V: TRBV11-1
size: NA
D: TRBD1
J: TRBJ2-5
CDR3: CASSLADRGRETQYF
DNA: TGTGCCAGCAGCTTAGCTGACAGGGGGCGAGAGACCCAGTACTTC

V: TRBV27
size: NA
D: NA
J: TRBJ1-6
CDR3: CASSRQIYGSPLHF
DNA: TGTGCCAGCAGTCGACAGATATACGGTTCACCCCTCCACTTT

V: TRBV12-5
size: NA
D: TRBD1
J: TRBJ1-5
CDR3: CASGLVLGQGRNQPQHF
DNA: TGTGCTAGTGGTTTGGTACTCGGACAGGGTAGGAATCAGCCCCAGCATTTT

V: TRBV13
size: NA
D: TRBD2
J: TRBJ2-5
CDR3: CASSFPSGVQETQYF
DNA: TGTGCCAGCAGCTTTCCTAGCGGCGTTCAAGAGACCCAGTACTTC

V: TRBV9
size: NA
D: NA
J: TRBJ2-6
CDR3: CASSVNRVSSGANVLTF
DNA: TGTGCCAGCAGCGTAAACAGGGTGAGCTCTGGGGCCAACGTCCTGACTTTC

V: TRBV7-3
size: NA
D: TRBD2
J: TRBJ2-6
CDR3: CASSSGGRISGANVLTF
DNA: TGTGCCAGCAGCTCGGGAGGGCGAATCTCTGGGGCCAACGTCCTGACTTTC

V: TRBV7-9
size: NA
D: NA
J: TRBJ2-1
CDR3: CASSPPAPRVNEQFF
DNA: TGTGCCAGCAGCCCTCCGGCCCCACGGGTCAATGAGCAGTTCTTC

V: TRBV7-6
size: few
D: TRBD1
J: TRBJ1-4
CDR3: CASSQGQINEKLFF
DNA: TGTGCCAGCAGCCAGGGACAGATTAATGAAAAACTGTTTTTT

V: TRBV27
size: few
D: TRBD2
J: TRBJ2-1
CDR3: CASSWGASGLREQFF
DNA: TGTGCCAGCAGTTGGGGGGCTAGCGGGCTCCGAGAGCAGTTCTTC

V: TRBV5-4
size: NA
D: TRBD1
J: TRBJ1-5
CDR3: CASSSGQGSNQPQHF
DNA: TGTGCCAGCAGCTCTGGACAGGGGAGCAATCAGCCCCAGCATTTT

V: TRBV7-2
size: NA
D: NA
J: TRBJ2-3
CDR3: CASSLYSQTLPYTDTQYF
DNA: TGTGCCAGCAGCTTATATAGCCAGACTTTACCCTACACAGATACGCAGTATTTT

V: TRBV7-9
size: few
D: NA
J: TRBJ1-1
CDR3: CASSAQRRGTEAFF
DNA: TGTGCCAGCAGCGCCCAGAGGAGGGGCACTGAAGCTTTCTTT

V: TRBV5-4
size: NA
D: NA
J: TRBJ2-7
CDR3: CASSPGAKERSEQYF
DNA: TGTGCCAGCAGCCCGGGAGCAAAAGAGAGGAGCGAGCAGTACTTC

V: TRBV18
size: few
D: NA
J: TRBJ1-1
CDR3: CASSPKQIGGSEAFF
DNA: TGTGCCAGCTCACCGAAACAGATTGGTGGGTCCGAAGCTTTCTTT

V: TRBV30
size: NA
D: NA
J: TRBJ2-7
CDR3: CAWSAEKTDYEQYF
DNA: TGTGCCTGGAGTGCCGAGAAGACAGACTACGAGCAGTACTTC

V: TRBV9
size: NA
D: NA
J: TRBJ1-5
CDR3: CASSPSTGGNQPQHF
DNA: TGTGCCAGCAGCCCCAGTACCGGAGGCAATCAGCCCCAGCATTTT

V: TRBV12-5
size: few
D: TRBD2
J: TRBJ2-1
CDR3: CASGLDELAGLYNEQFF
DNA: TGTGCTAGTGGTTTGGATGAACTAGCGGGGCTTTACAATGAGCAGTTCTTC

V: TRBV11-2
size: NA
D: NA
J: TRBJ2-5
CDR3: CASSFPGRETQYF
DNA: TGTGCCAGCAGCTTCCCCGGGAGAGAGACCCAGTACTTC

V: TRBV11-2
size: once
D: TRBD1
J: TRBJ2-1
CDR3: CASSRQGRIVVDEQFF
DNA: TGTGCCAGCAGCCGACAGGGTAGAATAGTAGTCGATGAGCAGTTCTTC

V: TRBV6-1
size: NA
D: NA
J: TRBJ1-1
CDR3: CASSDVPGSNTEAFF
DNA: TGTGCCAGCAGCGACGTTCCAGGGTCGAACACTGAAGCTTTCTTT

V: TRBV20-1
size: NA
D: NA
J: TRBJ1-1
CDR3: CSAVGGREAFF
DNA: TGCAGTGCTGTGGGAGGGAGGGAAGCTTTCTTT

V: TRBV4-3
size: few
D: NA
J: TRBJ2-2
CDR3: CASSQDVGGTGELFF
DNA: TGCGCCAGCAGCCAAGATGTGGGGGGCACCGGGGAGCTGTTTTTT

V: TRBV27
size: NA
D: TRBD1
J: TRBJ1-5
CDR3: CASSLARGSQPQHF
DNA: TGTGCCAGCAGTTTAGCCAGGGGGAGTCAGCCCCAGCATTTT

V: TRBV27
size: NA
D: TRBD1
J: TRBJ2-7
CDR3: CASSLIGQGLFSYEQYF
DNA: TGCGCCAGCAGTTTAATAGGACAGGGACTCTTCTCCTACGAGCAGTACTTC